This record concerns one T cell receptor (beta chain) sequence. Its specificity is unknown. Sequenced by immunoSEQ multiplex PCR; TCRdb stores in-frame clones only, minus some. The sample records around 180,000 clones, approximately 92% being singletons. The CDR3 covers 17 residues. Germline CDR1 is SGHVS and CDR2 is FQNEAQ. V dropped 1 base and J dropped 1; count of bases not matched to a gene: 6. This sample is part of a study of T cell responses to AZD1222 COVID-19 vaccine. Points from the study as a whole: Sampling captured repertoires only after the peak T cell response. It should be noted that donors were predominantly white British and more often female, and clonal diversity was possibly underestimated.

The source material was peripheral blood, sampled on day 0 of AZD1222 vaccination. The V and J genes are TRBV7-8 and TRBJ2-5, with 10 bases lining up with TRBD2. The source of this sequence is an adult in good health. As DNA, the CDR3 is TGTGCCAGCAGCTTAGGGACTAGCGGTCTCCTCCAAGAGACCCAGTACTTC. This encodes CASSLGTSGLLQETQYF.